One sample yielded the 4 T cell receptor beta chains listed below, sequenced in a study of shared clonotypes between healthy human individuals. Generated by immunoSEQ multiplex PCR, the TCRdb table keeps only in-frame clones and is missing some. This table holds over 2 million clones, 85% to 95% found once. Material: naive CD4+ T cells from PBMCs. Described subset: CD45RA+ positively selected. The origin of the receptors is a man younger than 30 in good health. Some clones in this sample may be carry-over from other donors' samples.

The chain recombines TRBV28 with TRBJ1-2; D gene ambiguous. The length of the CDR3 is 16 residues. Looked up from germline, CDR1 is MDHEN and CDR2 is SYDVKM. V was cut by 5 bases and J by 14 bases, with 30 bases left in between. DNA of the CDR3: TGTGCCAGCAGTCCCGGGCGCGGGCGGCCAATTGGGTCGGGGACCTTC. Amino acid sequence: CASSPGRGRPIGSGTF.

Remarks on this clone: The same CDR3 arises from other DNA sequences in this sample as well. The chain carries TRBV20-1 and TRBJ2-5; D gene ambiguous. The germline CDR1 and CDR2 sequences are DFQATT and SNEGSKA (reference sequence). This CDR3 comprises 11 residues. The V end lost 6 bases, the J end lost 4 bases, and 9 bases lay between the germline ends. The DNA of the CDR3 is TGCAGTGCCATACTCGGAGAGACCCAGTACTTC. This sequence encodes CSAILGETQYF.

This clone was counted a single time. The CDR3 region has the DNA TGTGCCAGTACCGATCTTCAGGGTTCTAATCAGCCCCAGCATTTT. Translation gives CASTDLQGSNQPQHF. The chain employs TRBV19 and TRBJ1-5; a possible D gene is TRBD1 (5 bases). In germline, CDR1 is LNHDA, CDR2 SQIVND (reference sequence). V lost 7 bases, J lost 4 bases, and 17 bases lay in between. This CDR3 comprises 15 residues.

This chain connects TRBV5-4 to TRBJ2-7, with 9 bases matching TRBD1. J gave up 1 base and V 2 bases, and 4 bases lay outside the gene matches. Per the germline V gene, CDR1 is SGHNT and CDR2 is YYREEE (reference sequence). The CDR3 has 15 residues. CDR3 nucleotides: TGTGCCAGCAGCTTACGGACAGGGGAGTCCTACGAGCAGTACTTC. It translates to CASSLRTGESYEQYF. The full variable domain, rest sourced from reference TRBV5-4 and TRBJ2-7, is ETGVTQSPTHLIKTRGQQVTLRCSSQSGHNTVSWYQQALGQGPQFIFQYYREEENGRGNFPPRFSGLQFPNYSSELNVNALELDDSALYLCASSLRTGESYEQYFGPGTRLTVT.